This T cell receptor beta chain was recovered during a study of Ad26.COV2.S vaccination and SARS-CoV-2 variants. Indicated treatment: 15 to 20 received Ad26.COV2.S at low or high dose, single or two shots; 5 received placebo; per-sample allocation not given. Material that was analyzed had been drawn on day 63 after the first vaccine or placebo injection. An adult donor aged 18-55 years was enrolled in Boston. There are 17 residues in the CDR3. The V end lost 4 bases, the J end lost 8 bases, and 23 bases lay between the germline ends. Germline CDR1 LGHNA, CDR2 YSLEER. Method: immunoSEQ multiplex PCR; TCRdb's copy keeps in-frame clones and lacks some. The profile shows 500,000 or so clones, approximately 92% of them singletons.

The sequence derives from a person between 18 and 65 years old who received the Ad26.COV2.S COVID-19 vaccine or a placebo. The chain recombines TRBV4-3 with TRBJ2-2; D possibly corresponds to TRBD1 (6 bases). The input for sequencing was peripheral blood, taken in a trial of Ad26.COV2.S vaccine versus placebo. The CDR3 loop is CASSPPTGHSPKGELFF. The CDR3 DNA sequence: TGCGCCAGCAGCCCACCGACAGGACACTCCCCGAAGGGGGAGCTGTTTTTT.